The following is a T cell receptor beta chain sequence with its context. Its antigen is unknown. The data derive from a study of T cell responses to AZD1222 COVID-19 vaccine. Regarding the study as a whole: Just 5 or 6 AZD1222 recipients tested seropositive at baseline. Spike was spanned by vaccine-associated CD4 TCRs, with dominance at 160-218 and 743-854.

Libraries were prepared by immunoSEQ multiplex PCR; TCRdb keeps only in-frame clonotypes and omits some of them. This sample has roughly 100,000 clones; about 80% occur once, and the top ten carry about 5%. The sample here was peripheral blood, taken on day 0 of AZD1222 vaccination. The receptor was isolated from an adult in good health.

CDR3 bases: TGCGCCAGCAGCCCTAGCGGGGGGGGCTACGAGCAGTACTTC. Encoded protein: CASSPSGGGYEQYF. The genes are TRBV5-1 and TRBJ2-7; 12 nucleotides match TRBD2. The germline V gene encodes CDR1 SGHRS and CDR2 YFSETQ. The trim removed 4 bases at V and 3 bases at J, leaving 2 bases unmatched. The CDR3 sequence is 14 residues long.